This T cell receptor beta chain was observed in a study of cytomegalovirus exposure and HLA in healthy donors. Study results and caveats: The authors listed roughly 150 TCR beta chains as cytomegalovirus-associated.

Assay: immunoSEQ multiplex PCR; the TCRdb copy retains only in-frame clones and omits some. The sample records more than 55,000 clones, approximately 90% being singletons. Worth noting for this clone: Its target is not known.

Germline CDR1 SGHTA, CDR2 FQGNSA. This CDR3 spans 14 amino acids. V was clipped by 6 bases and J by 2 bases, with 13 bases between them. This chain uses TRBV7-2 with TRBJ1-2; D remains ambiguous. This receptor was obtained from a man between 18 and 35 years old in good health and CMV-seronegative. The sequencing input was PBMCs. In nucleotides, the CDR3 is TGTGCCAGCAGGTCCCCGACGGAGAACTATGGCTACACCTTC. This sequence encodes CASRSPTENYGYTF.